Here is one T cell receptor (beta chain) with its context. The antigen is not known. Sequencing was performed with immunoSEQ multiplex PCR; in TCRdb, only in-frame clones are kept and a portion is missing. This sample yields under 20,000 clones, of which more than 75% are seen a single time; around 15% belongs to the top ten. CDR3 size: 13 residues. Trimming removed 0 bases from V and 11 bases from J, with 13 bases in between. CDR1 LNHNV and CDR2 YYDKDF come from the germline V gene (reference sequence). This record belongs to a study of OX40 agonist ivuxolimab in advanced cancers. For the study at large: Ivuxolimab, an antibody that agonizes OX40 (CD134), was administered to the patients.

Overall study findings and caveats: Some of the lowest clonal expansion was seen in partial responders at 0.1-3.0 mg/kg.

The chain combines TRBV15 with TRBJ1-1; no reliable D call. The source is an adult with an advanced solid tumor such as melanoma, head and neck, liver or kidney cancer. Sequences were derived from CD4+ or CD8+ T cells sorted from blood, sampled in a trial of the OX40 agonist ivuxolimab. CDR3 DNA sequence: TGTGCCACCAGCAGAGATACCGTCGGGCAGGCTTTCTTT. It specifies CATSRDTVGQAFF. The whole variable domain, filled in from reference TRBV15 and TRBJ1-1, reads DAMVIQNPRYQVTQFGKPVTLSCSQTLNHNVMYWYQQKSSQAPKLLFHYYDKDFNNEADTPDNFQSRRPNTSFCFLDIRSPGLGDTAMYLCATSRDTVGQAFFGQGTRLTVV.